These 28 T cell receptor beta chains were all obtained from the same sample, sequenced in a study of regulatory T cells in long-lasting Graves disease. The sample's time point: persistent/refractory GD, antithyroid drugs over 5 years with positive TRAb. The TCR library was made from RNA extracted from PBMCs. iRepertoire HTBI primers and Arm-PCR of CDR3 regions built TCR beta libraries. TCRdb re-called the multiplex PCR reads with MiXCR, one entry per CDR3 protein. The sample consists of roughly 500,000 distinct CDR3 sequences, under 25% of them appearing once. The sample here was peripheral blood mononuclear cells (PBMCs), taken when the disease was refractory, from a patient treated with antithyroid drugs. These receptors were taken from a female donor with Graves disease.

This clonotype was observed at least ten times. The rearrangement joins TRBV28 to TRBJ2-7, with unresolved D. V was trimmed by 3 bases and J by 2 bases, leaving 11 bases between them. This CDR3 comprises 14 residues. Germline values: CDR1 MDHEN, CDR2 SYDVKM. CDR3 sequence: CASSFAGRAYEQYF. CDR3 nucleotides: TGTGCCAGCAGTTTTGCCGGCAGAGCCTACGAGCAGTACTTC.

This clonotype was observed many times. V and J are TRBV7-2 and TRBJ2-5; no clear D. Trimming took 1 base from V and 1 from J, leaving 13 bases between them. CDR1 and CDR2 (germline): SGHTA, FQGNSA. The CDR3 loop spans 16 amino acids. This chain's CDR3 is CASSLVAAAFQETQYF. The CDR3 coding sequence is TGTGCCAGCAGCTTAGTGGCAGCCGCCTTCCAAGAGACCCAGTACTTC.

This clonotype was detected a few times. This chain links TRBV30 with TRBJ1-4, with TRBD1 matching over 9 bases. The CDR3 spans 14 residues. Germline V gene data show CDR1 as GTSNPN and CDR2 as SVGIG (reference sequence). The V and J ends lost 4 bases and 8 bases, in that order; junction bases with no gene match: 8. The CDR3 loop is CAWILQGAGEKLFF. CDR3 nucleotide sequence: TGTGCCTGGATTCTACAGGGGGCTGGAGAAAAACTGTTTTTT.

This chain joins TRBV5-1 and TRBJ1-1; tentative D call: TRBD1 (5 bases). Germline values: CDR1 SGHRS, CDR2 YFSETQ. V shed 0 bases and J shed 5 bases, with 14 bases lying between them. This CDR3 is built from 15 residues. The CDR3 DNA is TGCGCCAGCAGCTTGGTGGCCGGGGGGGAGACTGAAGCTTTCTTT. Amino acids: CASSLVAGGETEAFF. Based on the CDR3 plus reference TRBV5-1 and TRBJ1-1, the full variable domain is KAGVTQTPRYLIKTRGQQVTLSCSPISGHRSVSWYQQTPGQGLQFLFEYFSETQRNKGNFPGRFSGRQFSNSRSEMNVSTLELGDSALYLCASSLVAGGETEAFFGQGTRLTVV.

The rearrangement links TRBV19 to TRBJ2-2, with a weak D call TRBD2 (5 bases). The CDR3 covers 15 residues. V lost 7 bases and J 0 bases, leaving 12 bases between the germline ends. Germline V gene data show CDR1 as LNHDA and CDR2 as SQIVND (reference sequence). The CDR3 DNA is TGTGCCAGTAATTCGAGGGCCGCGAACACCGGGGAGCTGTTTTTT. Its translation is CASNSRAANTGELFF.

This clonotype was recorded a few times. The rearrangement joins TRBV12-3 or TRBV12-4 to TRBJ1-4; 10 nucleotides match TRBD1. The trim removed 6 bases at V and 3 bases at J, leaving 7 bases unmatched. This CDR3 region has 16 residues. DNA of the CDR3: TGTGCCAGCAGGCAGACAGGGGGCTCGTCTAATGAAAAACTGTTTTTT. It codes for CASRQTGGSSNEKLFF.

J is TRBJ2-6 and V is TRBV12-3 or TRBV12-4, with D unresolved. The CDR3 has 16 amino acids. The V gene lost 7 bases and the J gene lost 0 bases, with 13 bases spanning the gap. DNA of the CDR3: TGTGCCAGCACCCCGTTGTGGGTCTCTGGGGCCAACGTCCTGACTTTC. Amino acid sequence: CASTPLWVSGANVLTF.

This clonotype occurred many times. The rearrangement links TRBV28 to TRBJ2-5; D call uncertain. V gave up 3 bases and J gave up 0 bases, with 5 bases separating them. From germline, CDR1 is MDHEN and CDR2 SYDVKM. CDR3 length: 13 amino acids. The CDR3 sequence is CASSFGNQETQYF. The DNA for the CDR3 is TGTGCCAGCAGTTTCGGAAACCAAGAGACCCAGTACTTC.

This clonotype was seen ten or more times. The CDR3 is CASSSFRSSYNSPLHF. In DNA, the CDR3 is TGTGCCAGCAGTTCATTTAGAAGCTCCTATAATTCACCCCTCCACTTT. J is TRBJ1-6 and V is TRBV28; D unclear. Germline lookup yields CDR1 MDHEN and CDR2 SYDVKM. CDR3 length: 16 residues. Trimming removed 4 bases from V and 0 bases from J, with 10 bases in between.

The V call is TRBV19, the J call TRBJ2-2; perhaps TRBD1 as D (6 bases). The CDR3 is 14 residues long. CDR1 and CDR2 (germline): LNHDA, SQIVND (reference sequence). Trimming removed 10 bases at V and 5 bases at J, with 17 bases between. CDR3 region: CATSQGTETGELFF. In nucleotides, the CDR3 is TGTGCCACCAGTCAGGGGACGGAGACCGGGGAGCTGTTTTTT.

In regard to this clonotype: The CDR3 carries no conserved terminal phenylalanine or tryptophan, so it likely arises from a read error. The chain uses TRBV12-3 or TRBV12-4 and TRBJ1-6; 9 bases map to TRBD1. CDR3 length: 15 amino acids. Trimming cost V 5 bases and J 7 bases; bases outside gene matches: 6. For the CDR3, the DNA is TGTGCCAGCAGTCCCCGGGACAGGGACAATTCACCCCTCCACCTT. It encodes CASSPRDRDNSPLHL.

Only one count was recorded for this clonotype. The chain joins TRBV5-1 to TRBJ1-2; D is unresolved. The CDR3 runs to 15 residues. Germline V gives CDR1 SGHRS, CDR2 YFSETQ. V lost 4 bases and J lost 2, with 15 bases in between. CDR3 nucleotide sequence: TGCGCCAGCAGCCTGGATTGGGCGGCCAACTATGGCTACACCTTC. The encoded protein is CASSLDWAANYGYTF. Full variable domain (missing parts from reference TRBV5-1 and TRBJ1-2): KAGVTQTPRYLIKTRGQQVTLSCSPISGHRSVSWYQQTPGQGLQFLFEYFSETQRNKGNFPGRFSGRQFSNSRSEMNVSTLELGDSALYLCASSLDWAANYGYTFGSGTRLTVV.

There are many counts of this clonotype. This chain uses TRBV11-3 with TRBJ2-5; D is uncertain. Germline-derived CDR1 and CDR2 are SGHNT and YENEEA. V lost 5 bases, J lost 0 bases, and 7 bases lay in between. The CDR3 runs 13 residues. CDR3 nucleotide sequence: TGTGCCAGCAGCCGCTTCTACCAAGAGACCCAGTACTTC. Residues: CASSRFYQETQYF.

A few counts support this clonotype. J is TRBJ1-4 and V is TRBV7-2, with D possibly being TRBD1 (5 bases). This CDR3 region has 15 residues. The germline gives CDR1 SGHTA, CDR2 FQGNSA. Trimming pared 5 bases from V and 3 bases from J, leaving 13 bases between. The CDR3 DNA is TGTGCCAGCAGCCATAACCGGGACCCTAATGAAAAACTGTTTTTT. Residues: CASSHNRDPNEKLFF.

This clonotype was seen many times. The V and J genes are TRBV6-5 and TRBJ2-5, with TRBD2 matching over 12 bases. Germline CDR1 MNHEY, CDR2 SVGAGI. The CDR3 consists of 17 residues. V was clipped by 4 bases and J by 2 bases; unmatched bases: 8. CDR3 DNA: TGTGCCAGCAGTTGGGGCCGGACTAGCGGGGAACAAGAGACCCAGTACTTC. This encodes CASSWGRTSGEQETQYF.

This clonotype appeared once. This may come from a read error, since a much larger clone is one base off. This chain links TRBV11-1 with TRBJ1-2; D might be TRBD1 (5 bases). The CDR3 consists of 13 residues. Trimming left V 5 bases short and J 5 bases short, with 12 bases between. The germline gives CDR1 SGHAT, CDR2 FQDESV (reference sequence). The CDR3 is CASSLYSGYGYTF. The DNA for the CDR3 is TGTGCCAGCAGCCTTTACTCAGGGTATGGCTACACCTTC.

This clonotype has a count of ten or more. The chain employs TRBV20-1 and TRBJ1-6; D is unclear. Between the trimmed V and J ends, which lost 1 base and 0 bases, there was a span of 7 bases. Germline assignment: CDR1 DFQATT and CDR2 SNEGSKA (reference sequence). This CDR3 is built from 15 residues. CDR3 residues: CSARVDSSYNSPLHF. The CDR3 DNA reads TGCAGTGCTAGAGTGGATAGCTCCTATAATTCACCCCTCCACTTT.

The chain carries TRBV5-6 and TRBJ2-3, with D possibly called TRBD1 or TRBD2 (5 bases each). Trimming cost V 2 bases and J 3 bases, with 16 bases left between them. CDR1 and CDR2 from the germline V gene are SGHDT and YYEEEE. This CDR3 is built from 16 residues. CDR3 loop: CASSFWGLGDTDTQYF. In DNA form, the CDR3 reads TGTGCCAGCAGCTTCTGGGGGTTGGGGGATACAGATACGCAGTATTTT.

This clonotype has ten or more counts. This rearrangement joins TRBV28 to TRBJ1-4, with D hard to call. The CDR3 totals 11 residues. The V gene's germline CDR1 is MDHEN and CDR2 SYDVKM. Trimming left V 5 bases short and J 8 bases short, with 6 bases between. The DNA for the CDR3 is TGTGCCAGCAGTGTGGACGAAAAACTGTTTTTT. Protein: CASSVDEKLFF.

There are many counts of this clonotype. The rearrangement links TRBV28 to TRBJ1-2, with 11 bases identical to TRBD1. The CDR3 is made up of 14 amino acids. Trimming removed 2 bases from V and 5 bases from J; junction bases left unmatched: 1. In germline, CDR1 is MDHEN, CDR2 SYDVKM. The CDR3 protein is CASSLGQGAYGYTF. Here the CDR3 DNA reads TGTGCCAGCAGTTTAGGACAGGGGGCTTATGGCTACACCTTC.

The chain joins TRBV19 to TRBJ1-3, with D perhaps TRBD1 (5 bases). Germline lookup yields CDR1 LNHDA and CDR2 SQIVND (reference sequence). Trimming left V 0 bases short and J 3 bases short, with 12 bases between. The CDR3 runs 16 residues. The CDR3 loop reads CASSIEAGGSGNTIYF. CDR3 DNA sequence: TGTGCCAGTAGTATAGAAGCTGGGGGTAGTGGAAACACCATATATTTT. The whole variable domain, filled in from reference TRBV19 and TRBJ1-3, reads DGGITQSPKYLFRKEGQNVTLSCEQNLNHDAMYWYRQDPGQGLRLIYYSQIVNDFQKGDIAEGYSVSREKKESFPLTVTSAQKNPTAFYLCASSIEAGGSGNTIYFGEGSWLTVV.

This clonotype was picked up many times. The CDR3: CASSLGGSNYEQYF. The DNA for the CDR3 is TGTGCCAGCAGCTTAGGAGGTTCGAACTACGAGCAGTACTTC. The J gene is TRBJ2-7, the V gene TRBV11-2; D is unclear. The V gene's germline CDR1 is SGHAT and CDR2 FQNNGV. V lost 1 base and J 3 bases, leaving 10 bases between the germline ends. The CDR3 contains 14 residues.

The chain employs TRBV28 and TRBJ2-3, with TRBD2 identical over 9 bases. CDR1 and CDR2 (germline): MDHEN, SYDVKM. Germline trimming cut 6 bases from V and 2 bases from J; bases unmatched to any gene: 6. The CDR3 length is 15 residues. DNA of the CDR3: TGTGCCAGCAGACCAAGCGGGGGGCCCACAGATACGCAGTATTTT. This codes for CASRPSGGPTDTQYF.

This clonotype was picked up many times. The V gene is TRBV27, the J gene TRBJ1-1, with D tentatively TRBD1 (5 bases). The CDR3 sequence is 14 residues long. Trimming removed 2 bases at V and 10 bases at J, with 17 bases between. CDR1 is MNHEY, CDR2 SMNVEV, per germline (reference sequence). The CDR3 DNA reads TGTGCCAGCAGTTTAAACAGGAACACGCCGAGAGCTTTCTTT. It specifies CASSLNRNTPRAFF.

The sample holds a few counts of this clonotype. The chain couples TRBV7-9 to TRBJ2-7; D gene uncertain. The V end was cut by 4 bases, the J end by 1 base, with 8 bases between. CDR3 size: 13 residues. CDR1 is SEHNR, CDR2 FQNEAQ, per germline (reference sequence). CDR3 sequence: CASSSDQSYEQYF. The CDR3 DNA is TGTGCCAGCAGCTCGGACCAGTCCTACGAGCAGTACTTC.

This clonotype was detected ten times or more. The gene calls are TRBV24-1 and TRBJ2-5; the D is unclear. This CDR3 contains 13 residues. Germline V CDR1 and CDR2: KGHDR, SFDVKD. With 8 bases removed from V and 0 bases from J, the gap between germline ends came to 9 bases. CDR3 in DNA: TGTGCCACCAAGGCGGCCAACCAAGAGACCCAGTACTTC. This encodes CATKAANQETQYF.

In its sample, this clonotype was seen many times. The chain has TRBV5-1 and TRBJ1-6, with D unclear. Germline CDR1 is SGHRS and CDR2 is YFSETQ. V was clipped by 0 bases and J by 6 bases, with 13 bases between them. The CDR3 runs to 16 residues. The chain's CDR3 is CASSLGQPAGNSPLHF. CDR3 nucleotides: TGCGCCAGCAGCTTGGGGCAGCCAGCGGGTAATTCACCCCTCCACTTT.

The chain carries TRBV10-3 and TRBJ2-7; 12 bases are shared with TRBD1. Germline V gene data show CDR1 as ENHRY and CDR2 as SYGVKD. The CDR3 is 17 amino acids. The ends lost 3 bases at V and 3 bases at J; junction bases unmatched: 9. For the CDR3, the DNA is TGTGCCATCAGTGATTCCGGTGGGACAGGGGGCTTCTACGAGCAGTACTTC. Translated: CAISDSGGTGGFYEQYF.